A single sample gave rise to the 4 T cell receptor beta chains below, sequenced in a study of T-cell memory formation after mild COVID-19. TCRdb reprocessed the 5' RACE reads with MiXCR, giving one entry per CDR3 protein. The sample holds around 300,000 distinct CDR3 sequences, roughly 18% seen once. Sequences were obtained from PBMCs or a T cell subset sorted from them (not recorded which). The receptor source for this set is a young man who had mild COVID-19 (a few samples of this study predate the infection). Cell type and time point are not known.

For this clonotype: The junction departs from the called germline gene at one end, perhaps through a read error. The rearrangement joins TRBV7-7 to TRBJ2-5, with TRBD2 as a possible D gene (7 bases). The length of the CDR3 is 16 residues. The V gene's germline CDR1 is SSHAT and CDR2 FNYEAQ (reference sequence). The CDR3 sequence: CASSLHPAGQPGTQYF. The CDR3 region has the DNA TGTGCTAGCAGCTTACACCCAGCGGGACAACCCGGGACCCAGTACTTC.

V gene TRBV6-6 combines with J gene TRBJ2-7, with 12 bases matching TRBD2. Germline CDR1 MNHNY, CDR2 SVGAGI (reference sequence). This CDR3 region has 15 residues. V dropped 5 bases and J dropped 4; count of bases not matched to a gene: 6. The CDR3 region has the DNA TGTGCCAGCAGTGACGCTAGCGGGGGGGCTTACGAGCAGTACTTC. Protein sequence: CASSDASGGAYEQYF.

The rearrangement joins TRBV11-2 to TRBJ2-2, with 7 bases fitting TRBD2. V lost 0 bases and J lost 2; bases outside the gene matches: 6. The CDR3 covers 17 residues. Germline V gene lookup returns CDR1 SGHAT and CDR2 FQNNGV. The CDR3 region has the DNA TGTGCCAGCAGCTTAGATGGGCGGGGGATAAACACCGGGGAGCTGTTTTTT. Encoded protein: CASSLDGRGINTGELFF.

The chain employs TRBV7-3 and TRBJ1-2, with a weak D call TRBD1 (5 bases). Trimming stripped 0 bases from V and 5 bases from J, with 13 bases between. CDR3 length equals 15 residues. Germline CDR1 is SGHTA and CDR2 is FQGTGA. In nucleotides, the CDR3 is TGTGCCAGCAGCTTAACGGGTGGGGCAGAATATGGCTACACCTTC. This encodes CASSLTGGAEYGYTF.